This TCR beta chain emerged from a study of T-cell memory formation after mild COVID-19. Overall study findings and caveats: The CD4+ clones that contracted clustered mainly within CM and EM, and the CD8+ clones concentrated in EMRA.

Germline V gene lookup returns CDR1 SGDLS and CDR2 YYNGEE. With 5 bases clipped from V and 5 bases from J, the junction kept 6 bases outside the gene matches. This CDR3 comprises 14 residues. The table lists this clonotype with a few counts. Its specificity is unknown. TCRdb re-derived calls from the 5' RACE reads in MiXCR, one entry per CDR3 protein. There are some 310,000 distinct CDR3 sequences in the sample; 20% to 25% occur only once, and around 23% lies in the top ten. The origin of this receptor is a man aged 18 to 29 who had mild COVID-19 (a few samples of this study predate the infection). Cell type and time point are not known. The sample taken for sequencing was PBMCs or a T cell subset sorted from them (not recorded which). The rearrangement links TRBV9 to TRBJ2-1; 8 bases map to TRBD2. The CDR3: CASSRTSTDNEQFF. DNA for the CDR3: TGTGCCAGCAGTAGGACTAGCACCGACAATGAGCAGTTCTTC. Based on the CDR3 plus reference TRBV9 and TRBJ2-1, the full variable domain is DSGVTQTPKHLITATGQRVTLRCSPRSGDLSVYWYQQSLDQGLQFLIQYYNGEERAKGNILERFSAQQFPDLHSELNLSSLELGDSALYFCASSRTSTDNEQFFGPGTRLTVL.